This T cell receptor (beta chain) was captured in a study of blood T cell repertoires in COVID-19. Trimming stripped 2 bases from V and 0 bases from J, with 4 bases between. CDR3 size: 13 residues. In germline, CDR1 is SEHNR, CDR2 FQNEAQ (reference sequence). Sequencing was performed with immunoSEQ multiplex PCR; in TCRdb, only in-frame clones are kept and a portion is missing. The table has 140,000 to 150,000 clones, 75% to 90% seen once. The chain joins TRBV7-9 to TRBJ1-1; D is ambiguous. This TCR came from an older woman with active COVID-19. Sample: peripheral blood. The CDR3 loop is CASSLQMNTEAFF. DNA of the CDR3: TGTGCCAGCAGCTTACAGATGAACACTGAAGCTTTCTTT.